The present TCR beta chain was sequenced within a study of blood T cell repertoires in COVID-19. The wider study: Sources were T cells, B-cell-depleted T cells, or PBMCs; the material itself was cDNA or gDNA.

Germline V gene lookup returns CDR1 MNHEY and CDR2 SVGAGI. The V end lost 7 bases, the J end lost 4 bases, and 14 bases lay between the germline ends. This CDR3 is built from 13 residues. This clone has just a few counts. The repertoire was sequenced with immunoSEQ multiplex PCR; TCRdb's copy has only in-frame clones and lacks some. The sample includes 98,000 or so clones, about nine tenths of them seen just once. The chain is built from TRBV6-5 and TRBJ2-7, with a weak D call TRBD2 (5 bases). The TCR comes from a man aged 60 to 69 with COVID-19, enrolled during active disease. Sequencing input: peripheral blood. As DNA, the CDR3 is TGTGCCAGCAAGAGGGATTTTCCGTACGAGCAGTACTTC. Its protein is CASKRDFPYEQYF.